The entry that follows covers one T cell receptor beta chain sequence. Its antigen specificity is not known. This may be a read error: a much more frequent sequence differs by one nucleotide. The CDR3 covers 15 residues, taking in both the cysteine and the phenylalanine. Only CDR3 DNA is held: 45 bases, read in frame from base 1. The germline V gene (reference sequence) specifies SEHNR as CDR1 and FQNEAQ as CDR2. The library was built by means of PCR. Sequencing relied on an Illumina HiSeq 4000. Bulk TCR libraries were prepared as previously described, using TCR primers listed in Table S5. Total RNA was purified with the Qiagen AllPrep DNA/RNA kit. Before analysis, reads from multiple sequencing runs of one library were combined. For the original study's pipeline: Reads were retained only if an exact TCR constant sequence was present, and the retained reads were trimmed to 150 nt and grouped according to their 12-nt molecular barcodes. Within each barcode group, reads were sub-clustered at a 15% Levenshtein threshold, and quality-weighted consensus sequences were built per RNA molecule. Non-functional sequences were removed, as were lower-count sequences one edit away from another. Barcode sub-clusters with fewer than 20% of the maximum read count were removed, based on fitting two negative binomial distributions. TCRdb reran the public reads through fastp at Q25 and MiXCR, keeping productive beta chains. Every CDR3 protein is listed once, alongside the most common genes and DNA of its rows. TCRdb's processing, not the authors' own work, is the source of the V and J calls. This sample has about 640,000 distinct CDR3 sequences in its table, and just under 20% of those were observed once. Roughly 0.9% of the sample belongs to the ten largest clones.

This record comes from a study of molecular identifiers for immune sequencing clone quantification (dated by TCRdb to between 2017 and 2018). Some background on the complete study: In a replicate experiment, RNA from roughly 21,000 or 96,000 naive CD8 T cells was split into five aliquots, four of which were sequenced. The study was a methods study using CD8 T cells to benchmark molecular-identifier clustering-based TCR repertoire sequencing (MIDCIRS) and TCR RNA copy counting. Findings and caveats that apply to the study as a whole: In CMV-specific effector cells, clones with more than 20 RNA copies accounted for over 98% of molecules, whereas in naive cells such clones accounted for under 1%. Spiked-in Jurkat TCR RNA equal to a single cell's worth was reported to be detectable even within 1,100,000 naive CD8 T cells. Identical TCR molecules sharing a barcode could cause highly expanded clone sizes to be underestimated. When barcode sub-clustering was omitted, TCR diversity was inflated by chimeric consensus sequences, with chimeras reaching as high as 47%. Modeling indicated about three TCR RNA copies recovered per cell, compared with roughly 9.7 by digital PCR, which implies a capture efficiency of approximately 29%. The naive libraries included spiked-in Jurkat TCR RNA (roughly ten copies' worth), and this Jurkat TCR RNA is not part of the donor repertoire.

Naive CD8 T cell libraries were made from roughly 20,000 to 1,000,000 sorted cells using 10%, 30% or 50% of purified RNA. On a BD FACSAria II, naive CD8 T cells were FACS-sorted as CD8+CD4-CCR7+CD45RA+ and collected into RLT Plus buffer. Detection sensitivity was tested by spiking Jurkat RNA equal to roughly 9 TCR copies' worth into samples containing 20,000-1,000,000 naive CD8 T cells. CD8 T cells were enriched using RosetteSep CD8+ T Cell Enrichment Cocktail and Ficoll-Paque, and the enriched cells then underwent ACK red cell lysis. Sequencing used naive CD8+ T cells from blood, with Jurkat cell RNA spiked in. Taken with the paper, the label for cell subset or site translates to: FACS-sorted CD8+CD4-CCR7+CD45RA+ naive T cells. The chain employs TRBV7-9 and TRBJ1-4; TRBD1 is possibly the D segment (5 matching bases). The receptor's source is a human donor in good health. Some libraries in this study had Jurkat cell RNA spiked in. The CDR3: CASSLIGDFDENLFF. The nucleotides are TGTGCCAGCAGCTTAATAGGGGATTTTGATGAAAACCTGTTTTTT.